Listed below are T cell receptor beta chains from one sample, sequenced in a study of blood T cell repertoires in COVID-19. The assay was immunoSEQ multiplex PCR, and TCRdb's table has in-frame clones only and misses some. Of tens of thousands of clones listed, approximately 80% are singletons. What was sequenced was peripheral blood. The receptors shown here come from a man in his 70s with acute or convalescent COVID-19. Each CDR3 is given with its conserved first and last residue. A D gene is named only where the DNA matches it firmly. The listing skips clone size in some rows; elsewhere it reads once, few, many or a size class.

clone_size j_call d_call v_call cdr3_nt cdr3_aa
NA TRBJ2-5 TRBD1 TRBV6-5 TGTGCCAGCAGTTTGGGGACAGGGTCAGGAGAGACCCAGTACTTC CASSLGTGSGETQYF
NA TRBJ2-3 NA TRBV7-2 TGTGCCAGCAGCTTAGAGCGGAGCACAGATACGCAGTATTTT CASSLERSTDTQYF
NA TRBJ2-7 NA TRBV6-1 TGTGCCAGCAGTGAATATCTGTCAGAATTGTACTTC CASSEYLSELYF
once TRBJ1-5 NA TRBV6-5 TGTGCCAGCAGTTACGAGAAGGGGGATCAGCCCCAGCATTTT CASSYEKGDQPQHF
NA TRBJ1-2 NA TRBV2 TGTGCCAGCAGTGAAGTGCAGCGGTACTATGGCTACACCTTC CASSEVQRYYGYTF
NA TRBJ1-4 NA TRBV15 TGTGCCACCAGCAGGGGGAGGGGAGCAGGGGCCCTAGCCCAGTTTTTT CATSRGRGAGALAQFF
NA TRBJ1-1 TRBD1 TRBV2 TGTGCCAGCAGTGAATACAGGGGGCCTCTTCTGAACACTGAAGCTTTCTTT CASSEYRGPLLNTEAFF
NA TRBJ1-1 NA TRBV6-5 TGTGCCACACAGCGGGGTTCCGGGACCGAAGCTTTCTTT CATQRGSGTEAFF
NA TRBJ1-5 NA TRBV9 TGTGCCAGCAGCGCCGCGGAGGGTGGCAATCAGCCCCAGCATTTT CASSAAEGGNQPQHF
NA TRBJ1-1 NA TRBV3-1/TRBV3-2 TGTGCCAGCAGGGGCGTCGGTTTTGAAGCTTTCTTT CASRGVGFEAFF
NA TRBJ2-7 TRBD2 TRBV7-9 TGTGCCAGCAGCTCTTTAACGGGGGGGCGTTACGAGCAGTACTTC CASSSLTGGRYEQYF
NA TRBJ1-2 NA TRBV5-4 TGTGCCAGCAGACCTACCGAGAACTATGGCTACACCTTC CASRPTENYGYTF
once TRBJ1-1 NA TRBV6-5 TGTGCCAGCAGCTTTACCTCAGGATTCCCCGCCCAAGCTTTCTTT CASSFTSGFPAQAFF
NA TRBJ1-4 TRBD1 TRBV2 TGTGCCAGCAGGGATTGGACAGGGGGCAATGAAAAACTGTTTTTT CASRDWTGGNEKLFF
NA TRBJ2-7 TRBD2 TRBV7-3 TGTGCCAGCAGCTTAATCGGGACTAGCGGGAGGAGCCCCTACGAGCAGTACTTC CASSLIGTSGRSPYEQYF
NA TRBJ1-1 NA TRBV11-3 TGTGCCAGCAGCCGTGGCCGGAACACTGAAGCTTTCTTT CASSRGRNTEAFF
NA TRBJ2-7 TRBD2 TRBV27 TGTGCCAGCAGTTTACGCGGGAGGGTTATCTACGAGCAGTACTTC CASSLRGRVIYEQYF
NA TRBJ1-5 NA TRBV3-1/TRBV3-2 TGTGCCAGCAGCCGAGGCAACCAGCCCCAGCATTTT CASSRGNQPQHF
NA TRBJ2-3 TRBD2 TRBV18 TGTGCCAGCTCTCCGAGGACTAGCGCGGCTTCAGATACGCAGTATTTT CASSPRTSAASDTQYF
NA TRBJ2-3 TRBD1 TRBV19 TGTGCCACCGGACAGGGGGTAGGAGATACGCAGTATTTT CATGQGVGDTQYF
once TRBJ1-3 NA TRBV10-3 TGTGCCATCAGTGTAGACAGGAGAAACACCATATATTTT CAISVDRRNTIYF
few TRBJ2-3 TRBD2 TRBV5-4 TGTGCCAGCAGTTTAAGACTAGCGGGAATTACAGATACGCAGTATTTT CASSLRLAGITDTQYF
NA TRBJ2-2 TRBD1 TRBV11-3 TGTGCCAGCAGCCGACAGGGGGCCACCCTGGAGCTGTTTTTT CASSRQGATLELFF
NA TRBJ1-2 TRBD1 TRBV6-2/TRBV6-3 TGTGCCAGCAGCCCCGACAGGGATAACTATGGCTACACCTTC CASSPDRDNYGYTF
NA TRBJ1-6 NA TRBV11-3 TGTGCCAGCAGCTTAGATCTAGCCTCACCCCTCCACTTT CASSLDLASPLHF
NA TRBJ2-3 NA TRBV6-5 TGTGCCAGCAGTTTAAGACGGGGGGCCGGCACAGATACGCAGTATTTT CASSLRRGAGTDTQYF
NA TRBJ2-3 TRBD2 TRBV4-1 TGCGCCAGCAGCCTGATAGCGGGCCTAACGGATACGCAGTATTTT CASSLIAGLTDTQYF
NA TRBJ1-1 NA TRBV6-2/TRBV6-3 TGTGCCAGCAGTATTCCCTTGGGGGGAGTCACTGAAGCTTTCTTT CASSIPLGGVTEAFF
NA TRBJ2-1 NA TRBV9 TGTGCCAGCAGCGTACGGGACTCTTACAATGAGCAGTTCTTC CASSVRDSYNEQFF